Shown below are 27 T cell receptor beta chains from a single sample sequenced in a study of T cell responses to AZD1222 COVID-19 vaccine. The repertoire was sequenced with immunoSEQ multiplex PCR; TCRdb's copy has only in-frame clones and lacks some. The data contain roughly 160,000 clones, approximately 92% of them singletons. This sample comprised peripheral blood, obtained on day 0 of AZD1222 vaccination. The source is an adult in good health.

This rearrangement joins TRBV4-1 to TRBJ1-1; no definite D call. Germline CDR1 and CDR2: MGHRA and YSYEKL. This CDR3 has 11 residues. With 6 bases removed from V and 1 base from J, the gap between germline ends came to 3 bases. The CDR3 DNA is TGCGCCAGCAGACAGAACACTGAAGCTTTCTTT. It yields the protein CASRQNTEAFF.

The table lists this clone with a count of one. This chain links TRBV20-1 with TRBJ2-7; D ambiguous. In germline, CDR1 is DFQATT, CDR2 SNEGSKA (reference sequence). The length of the CDR3 is 11 residues. V gave up 0 bases and J gave up 10 bases, with 10 bases separating them. The CDR3 nucleotides read TGCAGTGCTAGAGATTCCCCTCACCAGTACTTC. This gives the protein CSARDSPHQYF.

This chain joins TRBV2 and TRBJ2-3; 7 bases are shared with TRBD2. CDR1 and CDR2 (germline): SNHLY, FYNNEI. The trim removed 6 bases at V and 4 bases at J, leaving 7 bases unmatched. The CDR3 contains 14 residues. In DNA form, the CDR3 reads TGTGCCAGCAGCCCCGGACTAGGCCCAGATACGCAGTATTTT. This translates into CASSPGLGPDTQYF.

The rearrangement uses TRBV30 and TRBJ2-3, with 11 bases lining up with TRBD2. Germline CDR1 GTSNPN, CDR2 SVGIG (reference sequence). CDR3 length: 17 residues. With V trimmed by 1 base and J by 0 bases, 6 bases remained unmatched. As DNA, the CDR3 is TGTGCCTGGAGTGAGCTGACTAGCGGGGTTAGCACAGATACGCAGTATTTT. Encoded protein: CAWSELTSGVSTDTQYF.

The chain couples TRBV5-4 to TRBJ2-2; TRBD2 matches at 15 bases. From germline, CDR1 is SGHNT and CDR2 YYREEE (reference sequence). With 5 bases clipped from V and 6 bases from J, the junction kept 5 bases outside the gene matches. CDR3 size: 16 residues. The CDR3 sequence: CASRAGLAGGPGELFF. CDR3 sequence (DNA): TGTGCCAGCAGAGCTGGACTAGCGGGGGGGCCCGGGGAGCTGTTTTTT.

The chain couples TRBV6-5 to TRBJ1-4; 8 bases map to TRBD1. V gave up 8 bases and J gave up 7 bases; unmatched junction bases: 6. This CDR3 has 13 residues. The germline gives CDR1 MNHEY, CDR2 SVGAGI. The CDR3 reads CASRFQGAEKLFF. CDR3 DNA: TGTGCCAGCCGATTCCAGGGGGCTGAAAAACTGTTTTTT.

The chain has TRBV18 and TRBJ1-3; 7 nucleotides match TRBD1. The CDR3 is 15 amino acids. Germline CDR1 is KGHSH and CDR2 is LQKENI. V shed 5 bases, J shed 2 bases, and the junction held 6 bases outside the gene matches. CDR3 nucleotides: TGTGCCAGCTCAGCAGACAGGGTGGCTGGAAACACCATATATTTT. It yields the protein CASSADRVAGNTIYF.

The chain links TRBV12-3 or TRBV12-4 to TRBJ1-1; no firm D call. This CDR3 has 12 amino acids. Trimming left V 5 bases short and J 0 bases short, with 4 bases between. For the CDR3, the DNA is TGTGCCAGCAGTCCAATGAACACTGAAGCTTTCTTT. Translating it yields CASSPMNTEAFF.

The V and J genes are TRBV6-5 and TRBJ1-1, with TRBD1 as a possible D gene (5 bases). Germline V gene sequence: CDR1 MNHEY, CDR2 SVGAGI. CDR3 length: 14 residues. V gave up 0 bases and J gave up 7 bases, with 12 bases separating them. CDR3 sequence reads: CASSYSEGLGEAFF. The CDR3 nucleotides are TGTGCCAGCAGTTACTCGGAGGGGCTGGGTGAAGCTTTCTTT.

The rearrangement uses TRBV7-2 and TRBJ2-3, with 12 nucleotides matching TRBD2. The CDR3 is 17 residues long. CDR1 SGHTA and CDR2 FQGNSA come from the germline V gene. V lost 4 bases, J lost 2 bases, and 7 bases stayed unmatched. The CDR3 sequence is CASSSPTSGGLTDTQYF. The CDR3 DNA reads TGTGCCAGCAGCTCCCCGACTAGCGGGGGCCTCACAGATACGCAGTATTTT.

V gene TRBV6-5 combines with J gene TRBJ1-2; 8 nucleotides align to TRBD1. Germline V gene lookup returns CDR1 MNHEY and CDR2 SVGAGI. The trim removed 0 bases at V and 3 bases at J, leaving 3 bases unmatched. The length of the CDR3 is 15 residues. CDR3 amino acids: CASSYSTGGDYGYTF. Here the CDR3 DNA reads TGTGCCAGCAGTTACTCTACAGGGGGGGACTATGGCTACACCTTC.

The rearrangement links TRBV2 to TRBJ2-3, with a weak D call TRBD1 (6 bases). V lost 6 bases, J lost 1 base, and 20 bases lay in between. The CDR3 is 17 residues long. The V gene's germline CDR1 is SNHLY and CDR2 FYNNEI. CDR3 sequence reads: CASRVRGQNLGTDTQYF. The CDR3, as DNA: TGTGCCAGCAGGGTGAGGGGACAAAATTTAGGCACAGATACGCAGTATTTT.

Here the CDR3 DNA reads TGTGCCAGCAGCTTACCGGCCGGGGGGGCCCAAGAGACCCAGTACTTC. It is translated as CASSLPAGGAQETQYF. J is TRBJ2-5 and V is TRBV7-2; 8 positions match TRBD2. With V trimmed by 2 bases and J by 1 base, 6 bases remained unmatched. The CDR3 totals 16 residues. CDR1 is SGHTA, CDR2 FQGNSA, per germline.

This chain links TRBV5-5 with TRBJ2-6, with D tentatively TRBD2 (5 bases). V was shortened by 7 bases and J by 4 bases, with 18 bases between the two germline ends. The germline V gene encodes CDR1 SGHKS and CDR2 YYEKEE (reference sequence). CDR3 length equals 16 residues. The CDR3 DNA reads TGTGCCAGCTGCCCGTGGATGGGAGACGGGGCCAACGTCCTGACTTTC. This encodes CASCPWMGDGANVLTF. Full variable domain (remainder filled in from reference TRBV5-5 and TRBJ2-6): DAGVTQSPTHLIKTRGQQVTLRCSPISGHKSVSWYQQVLGQGPQFIFQYYEKEERGRGNFPDRFSARQFPNYSSELNVNALLLGDSALYLCASCPWMGDGANVLTFGAGSRLTVL.

J is TRBJ1-5 and V is TRBV19; 7 nucleotides line up with TRBD1. This CDR3 is 13 amino acids long. V lost 8 bases to trimming and J lost 4 bases; unmatched junction nucleotides: 5. Germline-derived CDR1 and CDR2 are LNHDA and SQIVND (reference sequence). The CDR3 here is CASVGQINQPQHF. CDR3 DNA: TGTGCCAGTGTGGGACAGATAAATCAGCCCCAGCATTTT.

The rearrangement links TRBV28 to TRBJ2-7; no definite D call. Germline loops: CDR1 MDHEN, CDR2 SYDVKM. This CDR3 has 11 residues. Trimming left V 0 bases short and J 7 bases short, with 4 bases between. The CDR3 sequence is CASSLWGEQYF. DNA of the CDR3: TGTGCCAGCAGTTTATGGGGAGAGCAGTACTTC.

A single count supports this clone. V is TRBV27 and J is TRBJ2-3; 8 bases match TRBD2. The J segment lost 7 bases and the V segment lost 6 bases, leaving 3 bases of the junction unmatched. Germline CDR1 MNHEY, CDR2 SMNVEV (reference sequence). The CDR3 consists of 12 residues. CDR3 DNA sequence: TGTGCCAGCAGGGGACTAGTCAATACGCAGTATTTT. This sequence encodes CASRGLVNTQYF.

The rearrangement links TRBV7-9 to TRBJ1-5; 10 bases agree with TRBD1. CDR3 size: 17 residues. In germline, CDR1 is SEHNR, CDR2 FQNEAQ (reference sequence). With V trimmed by 4 bases and J by 0 bases, 6 bases remained unmatched. The CDR3 loop reads CASSWDRGTDSNQPQHF. CDR3 DNA: TGTGCCAGCAGCTGGGACAGGGGAACGGATAGCAATCAGCCCCAGCATTTT. The full variable domain, with the rest looked up from reference TRBV7-9 and TRBJ1-5, is DTGVSQNPRHKITKRGQNVTFRCDPISEHNRLYWYRQTLGQGPEFLTYFQNEAQLEKSRLLSDRFSAERPKGSFSTLEIQRTEQGDSAMYLCASSWDRGTDSNQPQHFGDGTRLSIL.

This clone was seen a few times. The chain uses TRBV19 and TRBJ2-7; D is unresolved. V was pared by 5 bases and J by 5 bases, with 19 bases between. CDR1 is LNHDA and CDR2 is SQIVND in the germline V gene (reference sequence). This CDR3 comprises 15 residues. CDR3 residues: CASSATANPGHEQYV. The CDR3 bases are TGTGCCAGTAGTGCTACAGCTAACCCCGGCCACGAGCAGTACGTC.

The chain recombines TRBV28 with TRBJ1-1; D is perhaps TRBD1 (5 bases). V was trimmed by 4 bases and J by 4 bases, leaving 13 bases between them. Germline V gene lookup returns CDR1 MDHEN and CDR2 SYDVKM. This CDR3 spans 14 amino acids. The CDR3 is CASSSAGTSTEAFF. The CDR3 DNA reads as TGTGCCAGCAGTTCAGCAGGGACCTCCACTGAAGCTTTCTTT.

The chain uses TRBV18 and TRBJ1-1; D perhaps matches TRBD1 (6 bases). The germline CDR1 and CDR2 sequences are KGHSH and LQKENI. V lost 8 bases to trimming and J lost 3 bases, with 16 bases between them. The CDR3 has 14 residues. CDR3 region: CASKGDMGYTEAFF. Here the CDR3 DNA reads TGTGCCAGCAAGGGGGACATGGGATACACTGAAGCTTTCTTT.

The genes are TRBV6-5 and TRBJ2-7, with TRBD2 matching 7 bases. The V gene's germline CDR1 is MNHEY and CDR2 SVGAGI. The CDR3 loop spans 15 amino acids. Trimming took 2 bases from V and 2 from J; bases not matched to a gene: 6. The CDR3 reads CASSYRGGGTYEQYF. CDR3 coding DNA: TGTGCCAGCAGTTACCGGGGCGGGGGAACCTACGAGCAGTACTTC.

The rearrangement joins TRBV11-2 to TRBJ2-1, with D perhaps matching TRBD1 or TRBD2 (6 bases each). The CDR3 has 12 residues. Germline CDR1 and CDR2: SGHAT and FQNNGV. Trimming cost V 2 bases and J 9 bases, with 8 bases left between them. This CDR3 is CASSLRGVEQFF. The CDR3 DNA reads as TGTGCCAGCAGCTTAAGGGGGGTTGAGCAGTTCTTC.

This chain uses TRBV3-1 (or the pseudogene TRBV3-2) with TRBJ2-7; tentatively, D is TRBD1 (6 bases). The CDR3 spans 14 residues. V was clipped by 6 bases and J by 2 bases, with 14 bases between them. In germline, CDR1 is LGHDT, CDR2 YNNKEL (reference sequence). The CDR3 region is CASSPGHGTYEQYV. The CDR3, as DNA: TGTGCCAGCAGTCCGGGACATGGCACCTACGAGCAGTACGTC.

The V gene is TRBV6-5, the J gene TRBJ2-6; TRBD1 matches at 10 bases. The trim removed 6 bases at V and 13 bases at J, leaving 12 bases unmatched. Germline-derived CDR1 and CDR2 are MNHEY and SVGAGI. The CDR3 is 15 residues long. As DNA, the CDR3 is TGTGCCAGCAGAGGGAGCCCGGGACAGGGGATGGTCCTGACTTTC. This encodes CASRGSPGQGMVLTF.

This clone was detected only once. The chain carries TRBV27 and TRBJ1-1; weak D call: TRBD1 (6 bases). The CDR3 sequence is 14 residues long. V was cut by 8 bases and J by 5 bases, with 18 bases left in between. CDR1 and CDR2 (germline): MNHEY, SMNVEV (reference sequence). CDR3 residues: CASQRGSRATEAFF. CDR3 in DNA: TGTGCCAGCCAAAGGGGGTCTCGGGCGACTGAAGCTTTCTTT.

V gene TRBV6-6 combines with J gene TRBJ2-4; 16 bases agree with TRBD2. J lost 7 bases, V lost 5 bases, and 8 bases had no gene match. Germline-derived CDR1 and CDR2 are MNHNY and SVGAGI (reference sequence). The CDR3 is made up of 17 amino acids. This CDR3 reads CASSPGTSGGAWNIQYF. The CDR3 DNA reads TGTGCCAGCAGTCCCGGGACTAGCGGGGGGGCCTGGAACATTCAGTACTTC.